A single sample gave rise to the 12 T cell receptor beta chains below, sequenced in a study of Ad26.COV2.S vaccination and SARS-CoV-2 variants. Treatment here: approximately 18 received Ad26.COV2.S at low or high dose, single or two shots; a few received placebo; per-sample allocation not given. Sampling occurred on day 63 after the first vaccine or placebo injection. The protocol was immunoSEQ multiplex PCR, while the TCRdb copy is restricted to in-frame clones and leaves out a portion. Of roughly 680,000 clones in the sample, 89% are singletons; the top ten hold approximately 1.5%. The sample here was peripheral blood, taken in a trial of Ad26.COV2.S vaccine versus placebo. These receptors were obtained from a person aged 18-65 years who received the Ad26.COV2.S COVID-19 vaccine or a placebo.

The V and J genes are TRBV19 and TRBJ2-5; D may be TRBD2 (5 bases). CDR3 length: 14 amino acids. V was pared by 3 bases and J by 4 bases, with 12 bases between. Germline CDR1 LNHDA, CDR2 SQIVND (reference sequence). This CDR3 reads CASSIATRGETQYF. The CDR3 bases are TGTGCCAGTAGTATTGCCACCCGGGGAGAGACCCAGTACTTC. The variable domain in full, completed from reference TRBV19 and TRBJ2-5, reads DGGITQSPKYLFRKEGQNVTLSCEQNLNHDAMYWYRQDPGQGLRLIYYSQIVNDFQKGDIAEGYSVSREKKESFPLTVTSAQKNPTAFYLCASSIATRGETQYFGPGTRLLVL.

The V and J genes are TRBV11-2 and TRBJ2-7; D not resolved. The V end was cut by 3 bases, the J end by 10 bases, with 22 bases between. CDR1 is SGHAT, CDR2 FQNNGV, per germline. The CDR3 loop spans 15 amino acids. The CDR3 nucleotides are TGTGCCAGCAGCTTGGTTGGCCAGGCGCGGTCAGGTCAGTACTTC. It specifies CASSLVGQARSGQYF.

The chain combines TRBV3-1 (or the pseudogene TRBV3-2) with TRBJ2-2, with 10 bases aligning to TRBD2. The CDR3 extends over 17 amino acids. Germline V gene lookup returns CDR1 LGHDT and CDR2 YNNKEL (reference sequence). Trimming cost V 5 bases and J 5 bases; bases outside gene matches: 11. The CDR3 region has the DNA TGTGCCAGCAGCAAAAAGTCAGCGGGAGGGCGGACCGGGGAGCTGTTTTTT. Its protein product is CASSKKSAGGRTGELFF.

The chain links TRBV10-3 to TRBJ1-2; weak D call: TRBD1 (6 bases). Trimming removed 6 bases at V and 8 bases at J, with 19 bases between. Germline V gene sequence: CDR1 ENHRY, CDR2 SYGVKD. The CDR3 contains 14 residues. As DNA, the CDR3 is TGTGCCATCAGGACCGAGGGGGTCCAGGGCGGCTACACCTTC. It translates to CAIRTEGVQGGYTF.

CDR3 sequence (DNA): TGTGCCAGCAGCCAAGAGGACCGCCGGCGAGAGCGTGGCTACACCTTC. Translating it yields CASSQEDRRRERGYTF. V usage is TRBV3-1 (or the pseudogene TRBV3-2) and J usage is TRBJ1-2; D uncertain. The CDR3 extends over 16 amino acids. Germline-derived CDR1 and CDR2 are LGHDT and YNNKEL (reference sequence). V shed 0 bases and J shed 7 bases, with 18 bases lying between them.

A note on this clone: This specimen includes other DNA sequences encoding the same CDR3. This chain connects TRBV7-2 to TRBJ2-5; TRBD1 agrees at 8 bases. Trimming took 5 bases from V and 2 from J; bases not matched to a gene: 1. Germline loops: CDR1 SGHTA, CDR2 FQGNSA. The CDR3 extends over 13 amino acids. In DNA, the CDR3 is TGTGCCAGCAGCCGGGACAGGCAAGAGACCCAGTACTTC. Amino acid sequence: CASSRDRQETQYF.

This sequence joins TRBV30 and TRBJ2-1; the D gene is possibly TRBD2 (6 bases). V lost 2 bases and J lost 5, with 10 bases in between. CDR1 and CDR2 (germline): GTSNPN, SVGIG (reference sequence). The CDR3 spans 13 residues. This CDR3 is CAWSLGGNNEQFF. CDR3 nucleotides: TGTGCCTGGAGTTTAGGAGGGAACAATGAGCAGTTCTTC.

This rearrangement joins TRBV4-3 to TRBJ1-5, with a possible D match to TRBD1 (6 bases). CDR1 is LGHNA, CDR2 YSLEER, per germline. The CDR3 loop spans 15 amino acids. The ends were cut back, 0 bases at V and 9 bases at J, with 15 bases in the middle. CDR3 DNA sequence: TGCGCCAGCAGCCAAGATTTGGACAGCCGGAGGCCCCAGCATTTT. It is translated as CASSQDLDSRRPQHF.

V usage is TRBV6-5 and J usage is TRBJ2-6; TRBD1 agrees at 8 bases. J lost 0 bases, V lost 5 bases, and 0 bases had no gene match. In germline, CDR1 is MNHEY, CDR2 SVGAGI. This CDR3 region has 15 residues. The CDR3 sequence is CASSTGGSGANVLTF. In DNA, the CDR3 is TGTGCCAGCAGTACAGGGGGCTCTGGGGCCAACGTCCTGACTTTC.

The rearrangement links TRBV6-5 to TRBJ2-2; perhaps TRBD1 as D (5 bases). CDR3 length equals 15 residues. CDR1 is MNHEY, CDR2 SVGAGI, per germline. V was shortened by 6 bases and J by 1 base, with 12 bases between the two germline ends. The CDR3 region is CASRLYGQNTGELFF. CDR3 DNA sequence: TGTGCCAGCAGACTATACGGACAGAACACCGGGGAGCTGTTTTTT.

The chain recombines TRBV28 with TRBJ2-7; weak D call: TRBD2 (5 bases). V gave up 5 bases and J gave up 2 bases, with 10 bases separating them. Germline CDR1 MDHEN, CDR2 SYDVKM. CDR3 size: 13 residues. DNA for the CDR3: TGTGCCAGCAGTCCGAGGGCCCCCTACGAGCAGTACTTC. This codes for CASSPRAPYEQYF.

This clone appeared a single time. V is TRBV5-1 and J is TRBJ2-3, with 7 bases lining up with TRBD1. Germline V CDR1 and CDR2: SGHRS, YFSETQ. Germline trimming cut 2 bases from V and 6 bases from J; bases unmatched to any gene: 6. The CDR3 loop spans 14 amino acids. CDR3 region: CASSFGQVGDTQYF. CDR3 DNA sequence: TGCGCCAGCAGCTTTGGACAGGTGGGGGATACGCAGTATTTT.